This is a list of T cell receptor beta chains from one sample in a study of T cells in Graves' hyperthyroidism and ophthalmopathy. TCRdb redid the calling of the multiplex PCR reads with MiXCR, one entry per CDR3 protein. The data hold about 640,000 distinct CDR3 sequences, with around 21% observed a single time. Sequencing was done on a sample of blood. The source of these receptors is a man aged 25-45 years with Graves' ophthalmopathy. CDR3s include the opening cysteine and the closing phenylalanine or tryptophan. A D gene is named only where the DNA matches it firmly. The size field is filled for only some rows; it gives once, few, many or a size class.

j_gene | abundance | v_gene | d_gene | CDR3nt | CDR3aa
TRBJ2-3 | many | TRBV12-3/TRBV12-4 | TRBD2 | TGTGCCAGCACCACCGGGGGGTATGCGCAGTATTTT | CASTTGGYAQYF
TRBJ2-3 | . | TRBV12-3/TRBV12-4 | TRBD1 | TGTGCCAGCAACCCGGGACAGGGACGCACAGATACGCAGTATTTT | CASNPGQGRTDTQYF
TRBJ2-3 | many | TRBV2 | TRBD1 | TGTGCCAGCAACCTAAGAGGACAGGGGGCAGGAGATACGCAGTATTTT | CASNLRGQGAGDTQYF
TRBJ2-1 | many | TRBV30 | . | TGTGCCTGGAGGTGGGGGGCTAGCCATGAGCAGTTCTTC | CAWRWGASHEQFF
TRBJ1-5 | once | TRBV19 | . | TGTGCCAGTAGTATAGAACGTCAGCCCCAGCATTTT | CASSIERQPQHF
TRBJ2-7 | . | TRBV7-9 | TRBD2 | TGTGCCAGCAGCTTAGGAGGTGGGGGACTAGCGGGAGGCGAGTACGAGCAGTACTTC | CASSLGGGGLAGGEYEQYF
TRBJ2-2 | few | TRBV28 | . | TGTGCCAGCATTCACCGAACCGGGGAGCTGTTTTTT | CASIHRTGELFF
TRBJ2-7 | . | TRBV3-1 | TRBD2 | TGTGCCAGCAGCCTGACTAGCGTCTCGCCCGAGCAGTACTTC | CASSLTSVSPEQYF
TRBJ2-7 | . | TRBV12-3/TRBV12-4 | TRBD2 | TGTGCCAGCAGTTTAACTCGGGAGGGCGAGCAGTACTTC | CASSLTREGEQYF
TRBJ1-5 | many | TRBV6-2/TRBV6-3 | TRBD1 | TGTGCCAGCAGTTCCGGGACAGGGGCAGGTGGCAATCAGCCCCAGCATTTT | CASSSGTGAGGNQPQHF